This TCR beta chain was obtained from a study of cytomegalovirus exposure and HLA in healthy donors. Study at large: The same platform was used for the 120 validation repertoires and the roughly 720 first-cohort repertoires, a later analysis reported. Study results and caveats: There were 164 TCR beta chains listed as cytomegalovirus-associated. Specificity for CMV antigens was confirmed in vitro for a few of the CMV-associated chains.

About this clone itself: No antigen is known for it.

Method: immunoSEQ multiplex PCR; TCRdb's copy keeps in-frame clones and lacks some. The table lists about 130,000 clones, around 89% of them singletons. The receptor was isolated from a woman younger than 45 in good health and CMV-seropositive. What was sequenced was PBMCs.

The CDR3 DNA is TGTGCCAGCAGCTTAGGTCCTAGCGGGAACTACGAGCAGTACTTC. It yields the protein CASSLGPSGNYEQYF. The genes are TRBV7-6 and TRBJ2-7; TRBD2 matches at 9 bases. The CDR3 is 15 amino acids. Germline V gene sequence: CDR1 SGHVS, CDR2 FNYEAQ. The junction had 4 bases not matched to a gene; V was cut back by 1 base and J by 3 bases.